This section outlines one TCR beta chain sequence together with its context. This receptor's antigen is unknown. Within one base of it there is no much larger clone, and no base qualities were kept. The CDR3 regions of human TCRbeta chains were analyzed by immunosequencing. The original methods were these. TCRs in the repertoires were compared against a reference library of SARS-CoV-2-specific TCRs that had been generated with the MIRA antigen-specificity platform. Breadth meant the fraction of unique TCRs that were SARS-CoV-2-associated, whereas depth meant the fraction of total T cells that were SARS-CoV-2-associated. Using the MIRA data, every spike-specific TCR was mapped to the spike region that the TCR reacted to and assigned to either a CD4 or a CD8 class. Log10-transformed breadth and depth values were compared by one-way ANOVA with Sidak's multiple comparisons tests. Not all clones reach the TCRdb copy of this immuneACCESS table, which keeps in-frame sequences only. Checked studies attribute under half of the gap to unresolved V genes and leave the rest unexplained. V and J calls plus clone size are reproduced from that table; the DNA served to infer D and trimming. In all, the sample holds 80,000 to 90,000 clones, and around nine tenths of those were seen once. The ten largest clones represent 4% to 6% of the sample.

Per the publication, the time point label means: baseline before first vaccination. What this sample's treatment or condition label stands for: meningococcal conjugate vaccine given as trial control. Vaccinee samples came from UK trials COV001 and COV002, including a single-blind randomized controlled phase 2/3 trial of AZD1222 (ChAdOx1 nCoV-19) in healthy adults. For TCRbeta chain sequencing, PBMC samples from trial participants were taken at day 0 and at day 28 after the second dose. The data are from a study of T cell responses to AZD1222 COVID-19 vaccine (dated by TCRdb to 2020 to 2022). A note on the overall study: TCR sequencing was performed for about 250 trial participants, of whom some 200 were given two doses of AZD1222 and some 25 were given two doses of MenACWY control vaccine. Enrollment into the trials was organized by age into subgroups of 18-55, 56-69 and 70-plus years, and those subgroups contained 148, 28 and 57 TCR-sequenced participants, respectively. What the research found in general, with its limitations: In the small 56-69-year group, the increase in depth fell short of significance, most likely because of low power. A significant rise in spike-specific TCR breadth and depth was observed after two AZD1222 doses relative to day 0 and relative to MenACWY recipients. Conclusions about previously exposed vaccinees were limited because only six or seven AZD1222 recipients were SARS-CoV-2 seropositive at baseline. Reportedly, close to half of the unique spike-specific TCRs recognized epitopes lying outside the regions that are mutated in the B.1.351 and B.1.1.7 variants. Because no samples from the day 14 peak response were available, repertoires could be characterized only after the peak T cell response. CD4 TCRs associated with the vaccine covered the entire spike protein, and the dominant responses were in regions 160-218 and 743-854. Participants were mostly white British, with more females than males. The authors suggested clonal diversity may have been underestimated.

Germline trimming amounts to 5 bases on V and 5 bases on J, with 10 as the count of junction bases outside the gene matches. Based on the germline V gene, the CDR1 and CDR2 sequences are SQVTM and ANQGSEA. The CDR3 holds 15 amino acids from the cysteine to the phenylalanine. Just the 45-base CDR3 DNA is kept, in frame starting at base 1. Here the sequenced sample was peripheral blood, taken on day 0 of MenACWY control vaccination. This sequence was found in an adult in good health. The V and J segments used are TRBV29-1 and TRBJ2-5, with 11 central nucleotides matching TRBD1. The CDR3 has the sequence CSVKPGTGGEETQYF. The nucleotide sequence reads as follows: TGCAGCGTTAAACCCGGGACAGGGGGTGAGGAGACCCAGTACTTC.